Reported below is one T cell receptor (beta chain). This sample is drawn from a study of blood T cell repertoires in COVID-19. For the study at large: Material from acute and convalescent COVID-19 was sourced from the United States, Italy and Spain. PBMCs, B-cell-depleted T cells, or T cells provided the cDNA or gDNA that made up the material.

The V end lost 1 base, the J end lost 5 bases, and 5 bases lay between the germline ends. This CDR3 contains 12 residues. CDR1 and CDR2 (germline): MNHNS, SASEGT. Original processing methods: How many nucleated cells were present was estimated from reference gene primer amplification. Libraries were prepared by immunoSEQ multiplex PCR; TCRdb keeps only in-frame clonotypes and omits some of them. V, J and clone size derive from that table, while D and trimming were established from the DNA sequence. Here the sample spans 100,000 to 120,000 clones, 85% being singletons. This receptor was obtained from a human donor in a cohort sampled during active COVID-19. The sequencing sample was made of peripheral blood. V gene TRBV6-1 combines with J gene TRBJ1-2, with D uncertain. CDR3 bases: TGTGCCAGCAGTGAAGGGCAGTATGGCTACACCTTC. It encodes CASSEGQYGYTF.